The rows below give T cell receptor beta chains drawn from one sample of a study of Graves' ophthalmopathy and Graves' hyperthyroidism. MiXCR was run by TCRdb on the multiplex PCR reads, yielding one entry per CDR3 protein. The sample lists 450,000 to 600,000 distinct CDR3 sequences, 35% to 45% occurring once. Sequencing was done on a sample of peripheral blood or thyroid tissue (not recorded which). These receptors were obtained from an adult man with Graves' hyperthyroidism. The CDR3 runs from the conserved cysteine through the conserved F or W. A D gene is named only where the DNA matches it firmly. The listing skips clone size in some rows; elsewhere it reads once, few, many or a size class.

j_call: TRBJ2-6
clone_size: many
d_call: .
v_call: TRBV24-1
cdr3_nt: TGTGCCACCAGCCCCACCTCTGGGGCCAACGTCCTGACTTTC
cdr3_aa: CATSPTSGANVLTF

j_call: TRBJ1-2
clone_size: many
d_call: .
v_call: TRBV29-1
cdr3_nt: TGCAGCGTTCAACAGAGGGGGGGCTACACCTTC
cdr3_aa: CSVQQRGGYTF

j_call: TRBJ1-5
clone_size: .
d_call: .
v_call: TRBV29-1
cdr3_nt: TGCAGCTTAAACATGCAGCCCCAGCATTTT
cdr3_aa: CSLNMQPQHF

j_call: TRBJ1-1
clone_size: many
d_call: .
v_call: TRBV29-1
cdr3_nt: TGCAGCGCCCTGGCGAACACTGAAGCTTTCTTT
cdr3_aa: CSALANTEAFF

j_call: TRBJ1-1
clone_size: many
d_call: .
v_call: TRBV9
cdr3_nt: TGTGCCAGCAGCGTAGTGGGGTCCCTCGGTACTGAAGCTTTCTTT
cdr3_aa: CASSVVGSLGTEAFF

j_call: TRBJ1-6
clone_size: many
d_call: .
v_call: TRBV7-2
cdr3_nt: TGTGCCAGCAGCCCCTGGACAGTGAATTCACCCCTCCACTTT
cdr3_aa: CASSPWTVNSPLHF

j_call: TRBJ1-5
clone_size: .
d_call: TRBD1
v_call: TRBV15
cdr3_nt: TGTGCCACCAGCAGAGAGACTGGGACAGGGTGGGGTCAGCCCCAGCATTTT
cdr3_aa: CATSRETGTGWGQPQHF

j_call: TRBJ2-3
clone_size: few
d_call: TRBD2
v_call: TRBV12-3/TRBV12-4
cdr3_nt: TGTGCCAGCAGTTACTTACTAGCGGGAGCAGCAGATACGCAGTATTTT
cdr3_aa: CASSYLLAGAADTQYF

j_call: TRBJ2-7
clone_size: many
d_call: TRBD1
v_call: TRBV7-8
cdr3_nt: TGTGCCAGCAGTTTGGGACAGGGGAACGTGAACGCTCGGTACTTC
cdr3_aa: CASSLGQGNVNARYF

j_call: TRBJ2-1
clone_size: .
d_call: TRBD2
v_call: TRBV2
cdr3_nt: TGTGCCAGCAGTGAAGAGGGTAGCGGGTTTAATGAGCAGTTCTTC
cdr3_aa: CASSEEGSGFNEQFF

j_call: TRBJ1-1
clone_size: few
d_call: .
v_call: TRBV27
cdr3_nt: TGTGCCAGTCGAGGGCCGGTCAAAGGTGGAGCTTTCTTT
cdr3_aa: CASRGPVKGGAFF

j_call: TRBJ2-2
clone_size: .
d_call: TRBD2
v_call: TRBV2
cdr3_nt: TGTGCCAGCAGGTTGGCGGGAGGTCGGTTTTTT
cdr3_aa: CASRLAGGRFF

j_call: TRBJ1-1
clone_size: many
d_call: .
v_call: TRBV4-1
cdr3_nt: TGCGCCAGCAGCCAAGTTGGTCCTTGGGAAACTGAAGCTTTCTTT
cdr3_aa: CASSQVGPWETEAFF

j_call: TRBJ1-2
clone_size: many
d_call: .
v_call: TRBV2
cdr3_nt: TGTGCCAGCAGGGACGGAACTAACTATGGCTACACCTTC
cdr3_aa: CASRDGTNYGYTF

j_call: TRBJ2-1
clone_size: .
d_call: TRBD2
v_call: TRBV7-3
cdr3_nt: TGTGCCAGCAGCTTATCTAGCGGGACGTTCAATGAGCAGTTCTTC
cdr3_aa: CASSLSSGTFNEQFF

j_call: TRBJ2-2
clone_size: many
d_call: TRBD1
v_call: TRBV2
cdr3_nt: TGTGCCAGCACGTTGCAGGGGGCAAACACCGGGGAGCTGTTTTTT
cdr3_aa: CASTLQGANTGELFF

j_call: TRBJ1-5
clone_size: many
d_call: TRBD1
v_call: TRBV6-1
cdr3_nt: TGTGCCAGCAGTAAGACAGGGCGAGGTCAGCCCCAGCATTTT
cdr3_aa: CASSKTGRGQPQHF

j_call: TRBJ1-6
clone_size: .
d_call: .
v_call: TRBV7-2
cdr3_nt: TGTGCCAGCAGCTTCGGAGCTTATTCACCCCTCCACTTT
cdr3_aa: CASSFGAYSPLHF

j_call: TRBJ2-5
clone_size: many
d_call: TRBD1
v_call: TRBV12-3/TRBV12-4
cdr3_nt: TGTGCCAGCAGTTTAGGTAGGGGGCGAGCGGAGACCCAGTACTTC
cdr3_aa: CASSLGRGRAETQYF

j_call: TRBJ1-2
clone_size: .
d_call: .
v_call: TRBV7-9
cdr3_nt: TGTGCCAGCAGCCCAAATCTCCGGAACTATGGCTACACCTTC
cdr3_aa: CASSPNLRNYGYTF

j_call: TRBJ1-1
clone_size: .
d_call: TRBD1
v_call: TRBV29-1
cdr3_nt: TGCAGCGTGACAGGGGGCACAGGGACTGAAGCTTTCTTT
cdr3_aa: CSVTGGTGTEAFF

j_call: TRBJ1-6
clone_size: many
d_call: .
v_call: TRBV12-3/TRBV12-4
cdr3_nt: TGTGCCAGCAGGCCGTCAAACTATAATTCACCCCTCCACTTT
cdr3_aa: CASRPSNYNSPLHF

j_call: TRBJ1-4
clone_size: few
d_call: .
v_call: TRBV7-9
cdr3_nt: TGTGCCAGCAGCTTGGAACGAGGGGAAAGCAATGAAAAACTGTTTTTT
cdr3_aa: CASSLERGESNEKLFF

j_call: TRBJ1-4
clone_size: many
d_call: TRBD1
v_call: TRBV7-9
cdr3_nt: TGTGCCAGCAGCTGGGACAGGGGTGGAGAAAAACTGTTTTTT
cdr3_aa: CASSWDRGGEKLFF

j_call: TRBJ2-3
clone_size: few
d_call: TRBD1
v_call: TRBV2
cdr3_nt: TGTGCCAGCAGAATGACAGGGGGCGGGTCAGATACGCAGTATTTT
cdr3_aa: CASRMTGGGSDTQYF

j_call: TRBJ1-3
clone_size: few
d_call: .
v_call: TRBV13
cdr3_nt: TGTGCCAGCTCGGACGGAAGCTCTGGAAACACCATATATTTT
cdr3_aa: CASSDGSSGNTIYF

j_call: TRBJ1-4
clone_size: .
d_call: .
v_call: TRBV6-5
cdr3_nt: TGTGCCAGCAGCCGCCGGGCTTTTACAGGGACTAATGAAAAACTGTTTTTT
cdr3_aa: CASSRRAFTGTNEKLFF

j_call: TRBJ2-1
clone_size: .
d_call: TRBD1
v_call: TRBV6-4
cdr3_nt: TGTGCCAGCTCCGAGACAGGGGGCGGTGAGCAGTTCTTC
cdr3_aa: CASSETGGGEQFF